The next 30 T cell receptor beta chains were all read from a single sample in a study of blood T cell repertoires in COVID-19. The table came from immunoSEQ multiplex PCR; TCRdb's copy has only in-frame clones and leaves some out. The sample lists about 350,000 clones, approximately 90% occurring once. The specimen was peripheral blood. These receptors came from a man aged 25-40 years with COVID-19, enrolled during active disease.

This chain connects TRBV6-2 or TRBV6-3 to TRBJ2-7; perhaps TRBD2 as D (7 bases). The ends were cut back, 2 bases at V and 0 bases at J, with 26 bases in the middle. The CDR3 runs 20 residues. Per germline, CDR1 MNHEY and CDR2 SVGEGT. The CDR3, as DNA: TGTGCCAGCAGTTACGATATTGGACAGAGTCCAGGACTAGGCTCCTACGAGCAGTACTTC. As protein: CASSYDIGQSPGLGSYEQYF.

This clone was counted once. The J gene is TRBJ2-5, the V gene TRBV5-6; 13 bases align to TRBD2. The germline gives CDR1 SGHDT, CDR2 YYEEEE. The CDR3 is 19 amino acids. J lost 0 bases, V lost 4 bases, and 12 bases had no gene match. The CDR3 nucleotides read TGTGCCAGCAGCCTTCCTACCGGACTAGCGGGGGCAAACCAAGAGACCCAGTACTTC. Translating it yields CASSLPTGLAGANQETQYF. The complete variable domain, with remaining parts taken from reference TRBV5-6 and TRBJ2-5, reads DAGVTQSPTHLIKTRGQQVTLRCSPKSGHDTVSWYQQALGQGPQFIFQYYEEEERQRGNFPDRFSGHQFPNYSSELNVNALLLGDSALYLCASSLPTGLAGANQETQYFGPGTRLLVL.

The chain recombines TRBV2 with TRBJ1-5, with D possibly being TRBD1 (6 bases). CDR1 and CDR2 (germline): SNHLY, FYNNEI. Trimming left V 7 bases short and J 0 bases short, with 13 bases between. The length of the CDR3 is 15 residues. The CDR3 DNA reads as TGTGCCAGCAACGACAGGTATGATAGCAATCAGCCCCAGCATTTT. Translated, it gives CASNDRYDSNQPQHF.

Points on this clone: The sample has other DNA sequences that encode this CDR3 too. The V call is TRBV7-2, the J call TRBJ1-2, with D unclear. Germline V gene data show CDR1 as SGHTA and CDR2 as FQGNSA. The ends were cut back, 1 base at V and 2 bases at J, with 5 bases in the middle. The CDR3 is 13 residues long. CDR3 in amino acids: CASSLGQNYGYTF. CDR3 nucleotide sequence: TGTGCCAGCAGCTTAGGTCAGAACTATGGCTACACCTTC.

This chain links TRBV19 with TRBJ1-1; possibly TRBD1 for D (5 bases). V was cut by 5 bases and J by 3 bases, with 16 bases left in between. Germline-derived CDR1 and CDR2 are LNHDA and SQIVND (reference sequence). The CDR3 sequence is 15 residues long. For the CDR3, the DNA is TGTGCCAGTAGTCCACGTTGGGGGGGGGACACTGAAGCTTTCTTT. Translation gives CASSPRWGGDTEAFF.

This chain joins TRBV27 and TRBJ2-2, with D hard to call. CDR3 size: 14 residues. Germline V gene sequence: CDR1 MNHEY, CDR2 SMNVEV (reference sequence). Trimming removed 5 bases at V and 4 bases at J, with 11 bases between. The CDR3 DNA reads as TGTGCCAGCAGTCCCCAGTATGCCACCGGGGAGCTGTTTTTT. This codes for CASSPQYATGELFF.

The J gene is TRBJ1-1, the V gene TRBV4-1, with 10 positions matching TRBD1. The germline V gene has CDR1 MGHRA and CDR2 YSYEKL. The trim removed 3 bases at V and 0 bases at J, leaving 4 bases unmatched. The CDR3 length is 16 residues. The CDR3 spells CASSQGDRGMNTEAFF. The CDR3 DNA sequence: TGCGCCAGCAGCCAGGGGGACAGGGGAATGAACACTGAAGCTTTCTTT.

DNA for the CDR3: TGTGCCAGCACCCAGGGGAGGGATCAGCCCCAGCATTTT. Translating gives CASTQGRDQPQHF. The chain is built from TRBV6-5 and TRBJ1-5, with D perhaps matching TRBD1 (6 bases). The V and J ends lost 7 bases and 5 bases respectively, with 12 bases between them. The CDR3 runs 13 residues. Germline-derived CDR1 and CDR2 are MNHEY and SVGAGI.

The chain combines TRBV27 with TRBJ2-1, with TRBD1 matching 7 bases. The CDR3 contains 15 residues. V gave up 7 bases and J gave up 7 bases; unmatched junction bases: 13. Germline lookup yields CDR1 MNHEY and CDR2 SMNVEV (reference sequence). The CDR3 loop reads CASTRTGGMANEQFF. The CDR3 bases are TGTGCCAGCACCCGGACAGGAGGTATGGCGAATGAGCAGTTCTTC.

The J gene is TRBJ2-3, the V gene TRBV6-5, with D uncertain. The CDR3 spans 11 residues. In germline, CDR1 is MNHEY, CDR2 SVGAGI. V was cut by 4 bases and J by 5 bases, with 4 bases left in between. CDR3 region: CASSFRDTQYF. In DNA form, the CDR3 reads TGTGCCAGCAGTTTCCGAGATACGCAGTATTTT.

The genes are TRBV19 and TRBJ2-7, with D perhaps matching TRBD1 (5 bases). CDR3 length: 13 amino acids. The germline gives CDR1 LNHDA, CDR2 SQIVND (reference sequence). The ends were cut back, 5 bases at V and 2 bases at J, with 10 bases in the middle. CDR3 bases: TGTGCCAGTAGTCCCCCAGGGCCCTACGAGCAGTACTTC. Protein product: CASSPPGPYEQYF.

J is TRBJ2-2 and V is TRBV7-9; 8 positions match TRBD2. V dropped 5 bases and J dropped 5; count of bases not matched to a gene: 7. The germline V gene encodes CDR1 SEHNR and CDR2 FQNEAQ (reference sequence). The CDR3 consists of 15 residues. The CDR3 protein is CASSPLAGGTGELFF. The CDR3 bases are TGTGCCAGCAGCCCTCTGGCGGGAGGTACCGGGGAGCTGTTTTTT.

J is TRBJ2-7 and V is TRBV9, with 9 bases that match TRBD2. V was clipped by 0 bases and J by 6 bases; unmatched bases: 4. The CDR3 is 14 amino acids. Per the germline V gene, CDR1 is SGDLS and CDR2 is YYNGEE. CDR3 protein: CASSVDLAGSEQYF. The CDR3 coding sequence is TGTGCCAGCAGCGTAGACCTAGCGGGATCCGAGCAGTACTTC.

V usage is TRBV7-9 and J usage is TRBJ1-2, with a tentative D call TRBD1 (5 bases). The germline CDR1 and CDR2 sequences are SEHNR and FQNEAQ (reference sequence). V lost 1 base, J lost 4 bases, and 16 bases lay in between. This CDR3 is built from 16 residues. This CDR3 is CASSLEATGTIYGYTF. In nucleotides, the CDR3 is TGTGCCAGCAGCTTAGAGGCCACAGGAACGATCTATGGCTACACCTTC.

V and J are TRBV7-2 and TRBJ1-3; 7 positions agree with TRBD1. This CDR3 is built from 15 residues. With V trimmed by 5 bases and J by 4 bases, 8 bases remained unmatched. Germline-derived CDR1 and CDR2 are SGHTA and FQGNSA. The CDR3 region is CASSSPPGQGNTIYF. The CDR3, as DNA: TGTGCCAGCAGCAGTCCCCCGGGACAGGGAAACACCATATATTTT. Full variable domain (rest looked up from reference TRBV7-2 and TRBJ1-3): GAGVSQSPSNKVTEKGKDVELRCDPISGHTALYWYRQSLGQGLEFLIYFQGNSAPDKSGLPSDRFSAERTGGSVSTLTIQRTQQEDSAVYLCASSSPPGQGNTIYFGEGSWLTVV.

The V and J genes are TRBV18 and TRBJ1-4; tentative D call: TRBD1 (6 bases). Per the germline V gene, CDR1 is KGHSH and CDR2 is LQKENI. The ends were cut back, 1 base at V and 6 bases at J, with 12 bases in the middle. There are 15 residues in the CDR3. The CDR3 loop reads CASSPRQGPDEKLFF. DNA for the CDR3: TGTGCCAGCTCACCACGCCAGGGGCCGGATGAAAAACTGTTTTTT.

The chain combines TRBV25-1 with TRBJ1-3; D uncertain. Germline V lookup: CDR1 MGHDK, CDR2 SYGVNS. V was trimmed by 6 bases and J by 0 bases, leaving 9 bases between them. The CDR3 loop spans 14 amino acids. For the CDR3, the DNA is TGTGCCAGCAGCCCTTCCAGCTCTGGAAACACCATATATTTT. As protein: CASSPSSSGNTIYF.

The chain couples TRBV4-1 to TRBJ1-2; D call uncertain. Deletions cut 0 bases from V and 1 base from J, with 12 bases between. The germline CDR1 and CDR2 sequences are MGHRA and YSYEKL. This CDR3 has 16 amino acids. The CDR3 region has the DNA TGCGCCAGCAGCCAAGAAGAGGTGGCAGTTAACTATGGCTACACCTTC. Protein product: CASSQEEVAVNYGYTF.

The CDR3: CASSATSGNVNEQFF. CDR3 bases: TGTGCCAGCAGTGCGACTAGCGGGAATGTTAATGAGCAGTTCTTC. This rearrangement joins TRBV2 to TRBJ2-1; 11 bases fit TRBD2. Germline V lookup: CDR1 SNHLY, CDR2 FYNNEI. The CDR3 is made up of 15 amino acids. Unmatched junction bases numbered 6, after V lost 4 bases and J lost 7 bases.

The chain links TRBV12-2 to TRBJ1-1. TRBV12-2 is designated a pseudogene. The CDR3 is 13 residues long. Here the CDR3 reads CASRSRAYTEAFF. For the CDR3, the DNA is TGTGCAAGTCGCTCGAGGGCGTACACTGAAGCTTTCTTT.

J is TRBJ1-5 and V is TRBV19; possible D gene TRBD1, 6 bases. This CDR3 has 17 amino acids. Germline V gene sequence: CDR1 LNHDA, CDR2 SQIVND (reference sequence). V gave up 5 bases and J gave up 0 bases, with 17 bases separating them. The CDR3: CASSPGHLWGSNQPQHF. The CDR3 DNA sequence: TGTGCCAGTAGTCCGGGACATCTATGGGGTAGCAATCAGCCCCAGCATTTT. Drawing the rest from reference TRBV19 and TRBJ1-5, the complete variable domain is DGGITQSPKYLFRKEGQNVTLSCEQNLNHDAMYWYRQDPGQGLRLIYYSQIVNDFQKGDIAEGYSVSREKKESFPLTVTSAQKNPTAFYLCASSPGHLWGSNQPQHFGDGTRLSIL.

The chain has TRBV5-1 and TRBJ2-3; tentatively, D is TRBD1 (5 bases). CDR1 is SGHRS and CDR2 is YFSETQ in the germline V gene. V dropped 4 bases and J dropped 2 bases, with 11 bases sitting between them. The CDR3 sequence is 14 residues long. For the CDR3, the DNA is TGCGCCAGCAGCCATACGGACAACACAGATACGCAGTATTTT. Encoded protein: CASSHTDNTDTQYF. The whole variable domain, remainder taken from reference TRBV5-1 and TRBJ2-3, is KAGVTQTPRYLIKTRGQQVTLSCSPISGHRSVSWYQQTPGQGLQFLFEYFSETQRNKGNFPGRFSGRQFSNSRSEMNVSTLELGDSALYLCASSHTDNTDTQYFGPGTRLTVL.

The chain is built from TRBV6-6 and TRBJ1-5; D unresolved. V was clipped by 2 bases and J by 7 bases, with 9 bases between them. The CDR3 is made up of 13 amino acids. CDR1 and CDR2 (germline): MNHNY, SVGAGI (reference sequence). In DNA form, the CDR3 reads TGTGCCAGCAGTTACCAAGGGAGGCAGCCCCAGCATTTT. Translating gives CASSYQGRQPQHF.

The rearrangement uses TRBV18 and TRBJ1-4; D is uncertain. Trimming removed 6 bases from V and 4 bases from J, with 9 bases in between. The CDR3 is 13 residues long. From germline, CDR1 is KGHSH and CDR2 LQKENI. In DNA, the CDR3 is TGTGCCAGCTCGCGGGGTAATAATGAAAAACTGTTTTTT. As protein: CASSRGNNEKLFF.

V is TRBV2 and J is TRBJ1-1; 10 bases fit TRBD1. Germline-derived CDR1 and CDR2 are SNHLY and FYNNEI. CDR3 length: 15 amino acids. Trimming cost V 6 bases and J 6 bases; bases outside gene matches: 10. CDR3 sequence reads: CASRPYGTGAAEAFF. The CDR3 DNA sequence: TGTGCCAGCAGGCCATACGGGACAGGGGCCGCTGAAGCTTTCTTT.

Here the CDR3 reads CASSFPRRHTEAFF. The CDR3 region has the DNA TGTGCCAGCAGCTTTCCCAGGAGGCACACTGAAGCTTTCTTT. The chain couples TRBV7-9 to TRBJ1-1; D ambiguous. The CDR3 contains 14 residues. Germline CDR1 reads SEHNR; CDR2 reads FQNEAQ (reference sequence). Trimming shortened V by 3 bases and J by 3 bases, and 11 bases separated the two germline ends.

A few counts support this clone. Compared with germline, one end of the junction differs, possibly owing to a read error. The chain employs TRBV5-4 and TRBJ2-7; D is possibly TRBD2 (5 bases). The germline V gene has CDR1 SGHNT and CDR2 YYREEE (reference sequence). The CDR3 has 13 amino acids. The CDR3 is CASSFGRAANPTF. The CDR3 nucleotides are TGTGCCAGCAGCTTCGGTAGAGCGGCGAACCCGACCTTC.

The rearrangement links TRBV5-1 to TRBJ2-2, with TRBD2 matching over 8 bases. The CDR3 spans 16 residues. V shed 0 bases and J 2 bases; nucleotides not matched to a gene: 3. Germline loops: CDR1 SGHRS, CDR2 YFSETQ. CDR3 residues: CASSLGGRLNTGELFF. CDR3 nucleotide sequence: TGCGCCAGCAGCTTGGGCGGGAGGCTAAACACCGGGGAGCTGTTTTTT. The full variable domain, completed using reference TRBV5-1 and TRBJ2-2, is KAGVTQTPRYLIKTRGQQVTLSCSPISGHRSVSWYQQTPGQGLQFLFEYFSETQRNKGNFPGRFSGRQFSNSRSEMNVSTLELGDSALYLCASSLGGRLNTGELFFGEGSRLTVL.

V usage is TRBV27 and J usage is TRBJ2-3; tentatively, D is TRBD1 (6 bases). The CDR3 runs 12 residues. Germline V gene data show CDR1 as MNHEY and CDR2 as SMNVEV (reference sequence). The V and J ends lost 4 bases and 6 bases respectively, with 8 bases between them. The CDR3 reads CASSSTGDTQYF. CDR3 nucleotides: TGTGCCAGCAGTTCTACAGGGGATACGCAGTATTTT.

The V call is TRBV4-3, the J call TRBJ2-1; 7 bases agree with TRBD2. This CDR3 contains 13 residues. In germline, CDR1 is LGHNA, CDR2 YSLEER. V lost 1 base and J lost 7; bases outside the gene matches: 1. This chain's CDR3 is CASSQVGGNEQFF. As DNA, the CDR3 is TGCGCCAGCAGCCAAGTGGGGGGGAATGAGCAGTTCTTC.